The subject of this entry is one T cell receptor (beta chain). As yet, its antigen is unknown. The sample belongs to a study of shared clonotypes between healthy human individuals. Study-wide results and caveats: Rarefaction analysis demonstrated incomplete sorted-subset sequencing notwithstanding large depth.

Authors' analysis steps: In the immunoSEQ data, sequences were junction-only and lacked quality scores, so filtering differed. TCRdb's table, derived via immunoSEQ multiplex PCR, lists solely in-frame clones and lacks some. That table supplies the V and J calls and clone size; D and trimming were determined from the DNA. The table records some 2,100,000 clones, approximately 94% of them present only once. Terminally differentiated effector memory CD45RA+ cells were left out of the naive CD8 fraction, which was CD45RO-negative and positively selected for CCR7. Healthy adults negative for HIV, lacking recent acute infections or vaccinations, served as donors. After removal of 3 bases from V and 1 base from J, the junction contained 0 bases not matched to a gene. Germline assignment: CDR1 SEHNR and CDR2 FQNEAQ (reference sequence). The CDR3 sequence is 14 residues long.

This chain connects TRBV7-9 to TRBJ1-2; 9 nucleotides align to TRBD1. Sequenced material: naive CD8+ T cells from PBMCs. The sequence came from a man aged 18 to 29 in good health. Some clones in this sample may be carry-over from other donors' samples. CDR3 DNA: TGTGCCAGCAGCTTGGACAGGGGTAACTATGGCTACACCTTC. Its protein product is CASSLDRGNYGYTF.